The 7 T cell receptor beta chains presented below share a single source sample, sequenced in a study of blood T cell repertoires in COVID-19. The protocol was immunoSEQ multiplex PCR, while the TCRdb copy is restricted to in-frame clones and leaves out a portion. The sample lists around 320,000 clones; nearly 90% were seen once. Sequenced sample: peripheral blood. These receptors were collected from a woman under 40 with COVID-19, enrolled during active disease.

This chain links TRBV2 with TRBJ2-7; 15 nucleotides line up with TRBD2. Germline CDR1 is SNHLY and CDR2 is FYNNEI. The CDR3 contains 15 residues. Germline trimming cut 10 bases from V and 13 bases from J; bases unmatched to any gene: 17. CDR3 loop: CATSARTSGGAQPYF. Written as DNA, the CDR3 is TGTGCCACCTCAGCTCGGACTAGCGGGGGGGCCCAGCCCTACTTC. The variable domain in full, with the rest retrieved from reference TRBV2 and TRBJ2-7, is EPEVTQTPSHQVTQMGQEVILRCVPISNHLYFYWYRQILGQKVEFLVSFYNNEISEKSEIFDDQFSVERPDGSNFTLKIRSTKLEDSAMYFCATSARTSGGAQPYFGPGTRLTVT.

The rearrangement links TRBV5-1 to TRBJ2-7, with 7 bases that match TRBD1. The CDR3 contains 13 residues. Germline V CDR1 and CDR2: SGHRS, YFSETQ. After removal of 4 bases from V and 5 bases from J, the junction contained 6 bases not matched to a gene. CDR3 residues: CASSTGDAHEQYF. In nucleotides, the CDR3 is TGCGCCAGCAGCACAGGGGACGCCCACGAGCAGTACTTC.

The V gene is TRBV10-3, the J gene TRBJ1-1; D is possibly TRBD1 (5 bases). Trimming stripped 6 bases from V and 3 bases from J, with 11 bases between. The length of the CDR3 is 13 residues. Germline V gene sequence: CDR1 ENHRY, CDR2 SYGVKD. CDR3 sequence (DNA): TGTGCCATCAGAGAAGGGGATTACACTGAAGCTTTCTTT. This translates into CAIREGDYTEAFF.

The rearrangement uses TRBV5-1 and TRBJ1-1; 10 bases map to TRBD1. The V segment lost 2 bases and the J segment 2 bases; nucleotides outside the gene matches: 3. The CDR3 has 15 residues. In germline, CDR1 is SGHRS, CDR2 YFSETQ. The CDR3 loop is CASSFLTGGNTEAFF. CDR3 sequence (DNA): TGCGCCAGCAGCTTTCTGACAGGGGGCAACACTGAAGCTTTCTTT.

This clone was picked up one time. This sequence joins TRBV4-1 and TRBJ1-5; a possible D gene is TRBD1 (6 bases). CDR3 length: 18 residues. Germline values: CDR1 MGHRA, CDR2 YSYEKL. Trimming removed 2 bases from V and 0 bases from J, with 17 bases in between. This chain's CDR3 is CASSQTRVTGYSNQPQHF. The CDR3 DNA follows: TGCGCCAGCAGCCAAACACGAGTGACAGGCTATAGCAATCAGCCCCAGCATTTT.

CDR3 region: CASLKSGGPYEQYF. The CDR3 DNA reads TGTGCCAGCCTTAAATCCGGCGGCCCCTACGAGCAGTACTTC. The chain combines TRBV28 with TRBJ2-7; D uncertain. Germline V gene lookup returns CDR1 MDHEN and CDR2 SYDVKM. Trimming removed 8 bases at V and 2 bases at J, with 16 bases between. The CDR3 is made up of 14 amino acids. Combining the CDR3 with reference TRBV28 and TRBJ2-7 gives the whole variable domain DVKVTQSSRYLVKRTGEKVFLECVQDMDHENMFWYRQDPGLGLRLIYFSYDVKMKEKGDIPEGYSVSREKKERFSLILESASTNQTSMYLCASLKSGGPYEQYFGPGTRLTVT.

Note on this clone: Compared with germline, one end of the junction differs, possibly owing to a read error. The gene calls are TRBV5-1 and TRBJ1-2; D ambiguous. The CDR3 is 13 amino acids. Germline values: CDR1 SGHRS, CDR2 YFSETQ. The CDR3 sequence is CASSSTVIYGYTF. The CDR3 DNA reads TGCGCCAGCAGCTCTACAGTGATCTATGGCTATACCTTC.